A single sample gave rise to the 8 T cell receptor beta chains below, sequenced in a study of cytomegalovirus exposure and HLA in healthy donors. Produced via immunoSEQ multiplex PCR; TCRdb's table is partial and in-frame only. Of a few hundred thousand clones listed, roughly 90% are singletons. Sequenced sample: PBMCs. All receptors come from a woman aged 18 to 35 in good health and CMV-seronegative.

CDR3 DNA: TGTGCCAGCAGTTTACGACTAGCGGGAGCTGAAAAACAGTTCTTC. Translation: CASSLRLAGAEKQFF. This chain links TRBV28 with TRBJ2-1, with 12 bases that match TRBD2. Germline V gene lookup returns CDR1 MDHEN and CDR2 SYDVKM. The CDR3 extends over 15 amino acids. The V and J ends lost 2 bases and 13 bases, in that order; junction bases with no gene match: 9. Full variable domain (rest looked up from reference TRBV28 and TRBJ2-1): DVKVTQSSRYLVKRTGEKVFLECVQDMDHENMFWYRQDPGLGLRLIYFSYDVKMKEKGDIPEGYSVSREKKERFSLILESASTNQTSMYLCASSLRLAGAEKQFFGPGTRLTVL.

The chain is built from TRBV28 and TRBJ2-7, with TRBD2 identical over 13 bases. V shed 5 bases, J shed 4 bases, and the junction held 20 bases outside the gene matches. Germline assignment: CDR1 MDHEN and CDR2 SYDVKM. This CDR3 comprises 20 residues. The CDR3 region is CASSAENWTSGRGTDYEQYF. CDR3 DNA: TGTGCCAGCAGTGCCGAAAACTGGACTAGCGGGAGAGGGACAGATTACGAGCAGTACTTC.

This clone was recorded at least ten times. J is TRBJ1-5 and V is TRBV6-1; D may be TRBD1 (6 bases). The germline V and J ends were trimmed by 6 bases and 7 bases, with 19 bases remaining between them. Per germline, CDR1 MNHNS and CDR2 SASEGT. The CDR3 covers 15 residues. For the CDR3, the DNA is TGTGCCAGCAGATGGACAGATGTAGGATGGCAGCCCCAGCATTTT. This encodes CASRWTDVGWQPQHF.

The gene calls are TRBV14 and TRBJ2-7; D perhaps matches TRBD1 (5 bases). Germline V gene sequence: CDR1 SGHDN, CDR2 FVKESK. CDR3 length equals 16 residues. V shed 1 base and J shed 5 bases, with 18 bases lying between them. The CDR3 spells CASSQVTITGRDEQYF. The CDR3 coding sequence is TGTGCCAGCAGCCAAGTCACGATAACAGGTAGAGACGAGCAGTACTTC.

V gene TRBV5-1 combines with J gene TRBJ2-7; D remains unclear. Germline V gene sequence: CDR1 SGHRS, CDR2 YFSETQ. V gave up 2 bases and J gave up 3 bases, with 15 bases separating them. The CDR3 length is 15 residues. CDR3 bases: TGCGCCAGCAGCTTAGACTTCACACTCATCTACGAGCAGTACTTC. Translating gives CASSLDFTLIYEQYF.

V and J are TRBV28 and TRBJ2-7; possible D gene TRBD1, 5 bases. Per the germline V gene, CDR1 is MDHEN and CDR2 is SYDVKM. Between the trimmed V and J ends, which lost 7 bases and 3 bases, there was a span of 16 bases. This CDR3 region has 14 residues. The CDR3 bases are TGTGCCAGCACTCCTTCCTGGGGCGGCTACGAGCAGTACTTC. Its protein is CASTPSWGGYEQYF.

The rearrangement joins TRBV7-2 to TRBJ1-2, with D hard to call. Germline CDR1 SGHTA, CDR2 FQGNSA. The V end was cut by 5 bases, the J end by 3 bases, with 22 bases between. The CDR3 has 17 residues. This CDR3 is CASSVSGGSSQYYGYTF. As DNA, the CDR3 is TGTGCCAGCAGCGTATCAGGTGGTTCGTCTCAATACTATGGCTACACCTTC.

V gene TRBV27 combines with J gene TRBJ1-1, with a weak D call TRBD1 (6 bases). The CDR3 loop spans 17 amino acids. The germline CDR1 and CDR2 sequences are MNHEY and SMNVEV (reference sequence). Between the trimmed V and J ends, which lost 6 bases and 5 bases, there was a span of 25 bases. This chain's CDR3 is CASSANRVSAIRTEAFF. The CDR3 DNA follows: TGTGCCAGCAGCGCTAACAGGGTTTCAGCTATACGTACTGAAGCTTTCTTT.